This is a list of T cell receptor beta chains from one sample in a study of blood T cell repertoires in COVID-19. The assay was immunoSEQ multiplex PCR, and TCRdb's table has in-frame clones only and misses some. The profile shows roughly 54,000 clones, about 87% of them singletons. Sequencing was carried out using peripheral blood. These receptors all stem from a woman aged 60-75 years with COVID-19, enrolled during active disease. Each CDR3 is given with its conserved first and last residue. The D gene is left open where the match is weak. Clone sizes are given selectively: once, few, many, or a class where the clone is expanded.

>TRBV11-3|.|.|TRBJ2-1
TGTGCCAGCAGCATCAGGGCCGATGAGCAGTTCTTC
CASSIRADEQFF
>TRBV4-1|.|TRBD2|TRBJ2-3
TGCGCCAGCAGCCAAGGGGGACTAGTGACAGATACGCAGTATTTT
CASSQGGLVTDTQYF
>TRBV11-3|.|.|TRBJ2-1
TGTGCCAGCTCTGGCGGTAGCTCCTACAATGAGCAGTTCTTC
CASSGGSSYNEQFF
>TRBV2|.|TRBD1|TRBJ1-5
TGTGCCAGCAGTAAAGGACAGGGCGTGGGCAATCAGCCCCAGCATTTT
CASSKGQGVGNQPQHF
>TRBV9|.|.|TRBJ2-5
TGTGCCAGCAGCGTATTGGGCGGGTTGGAGACCCAGTACTTC
CASSVLGGLETQYF
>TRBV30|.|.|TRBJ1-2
TGTGCCTGGAGTGGAGGTAGATTAGTTTATAGCTACACCTTC
CAWSGGRLVYSYTF
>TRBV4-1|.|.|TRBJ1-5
TGCGCCAGCAGCCCCCTACAGGGAGAGGTTCAGCCCCAGCATTTT
CASSPLQGEVQPQHF
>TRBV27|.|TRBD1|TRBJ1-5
TGTGCCGTAGGGACCGGGACAGGGGTGGGTTCGGATCAGCCCCAGCATTTT
CAVGTGTGVGSDQPQHF
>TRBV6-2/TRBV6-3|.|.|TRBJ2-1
TGTGCCAGCAGTTCGAGAGACAAGGATGAGCAGTTCTTC
CASSSRDKDEQFF
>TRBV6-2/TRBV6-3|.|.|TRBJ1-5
TGTGCCAGCAGTTACTCGGGGGAAGTTGGGACTGTGCCTCGCGGGGCCCAGCATTTT
CASSYSGEVGTVPRGAQHF
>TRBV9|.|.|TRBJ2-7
TGTGCCAGCAGCGGCCCCGACTCCTCCTACGAGCAGTACTTC
CASSGPDSSYEQYF
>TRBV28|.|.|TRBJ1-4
TGTGCCAGCAGCCCGGGACAAGATAATGAAAAACTGTTTTTT
CASSPGQDNEKLFF
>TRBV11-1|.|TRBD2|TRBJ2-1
TGTGCCAGCAGTCATATCGGGGGGACTAGCTACAATGAGCAGTTCTTC
CASSHIGGTSYNEQFF
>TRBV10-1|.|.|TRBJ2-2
TGCGCCAGCAGTGAGGGGCTTAAGACCGGGGAGCTGTTTTTT
CASSEGLKTGELFF
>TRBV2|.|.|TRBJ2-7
TGTGCCAGCAGCAGGGGTTACGAGCAGTACTTC
CASSRGYEQYF
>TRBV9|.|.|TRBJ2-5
TGTGCCAGCAGCACTAGTTGGGGGGGCGGGGAGACCCAGTACTTC
CASSTSWGGGETQYF
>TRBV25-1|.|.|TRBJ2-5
TGTGCCAGCAGTGAGGTGGCCTTTTCAGAGACCCAGTACTTC
CASSEVAFSETQYF
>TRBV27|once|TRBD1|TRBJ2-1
TGTGCCAGCAGAATCAGGGGGCGCTGGAATGAGCAGTTCTTC
CASRIRGRWNEQFF
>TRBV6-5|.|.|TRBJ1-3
TGTGCCAGCCAAAACTCTGGAAACACCATATATTTT
CASQNSGNTIYF
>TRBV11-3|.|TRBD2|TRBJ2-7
TGTGCCAGCAGCCAAAAGGGGCTAGCGGGAACCTACGAGCAGTACTTC
CASSQKGLAGTYEQYF
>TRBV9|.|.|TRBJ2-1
TGTGCCAGCAGCTCCCCCCTACAGGGTGGTAATGAGCAGTTCTTC
CASSSPLQGGNEQFF
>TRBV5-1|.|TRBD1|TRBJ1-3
TGCGCCAGCAGCTTAATGGGACAGGGGGCCATTGGAAACACCATATATTTT
CASSLMGQGAIGNTIYF
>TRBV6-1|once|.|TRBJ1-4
TGTGCCAGCAGTGAAATTTTAGTTGGGGTGGTCGGGGGGGAAAAACTGTTTTTT
CASSEILVGVVGGEKLFF
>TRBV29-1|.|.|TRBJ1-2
TGCAGCGTTGAGAGGGAGGGGGGTGGCTACACCTTC
CSVEREGGGYTF
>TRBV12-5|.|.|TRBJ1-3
TGTGCTAGTGGTTTGATAAGAGATTCCACCATATATTTT
CASGLIRDSTIYF
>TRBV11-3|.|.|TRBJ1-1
TGTGCCAGCAGCCGAAGCCCAGGGGACACTGAAGCTTTCTTT
CASSRSPGDTEAFF
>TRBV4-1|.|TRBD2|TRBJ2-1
TGCGCCAGCAGAGTCTCTCTAGCGGGAGGTTACAATGAGCAGTTCTTC
CASRVSLAGGYNEQFF
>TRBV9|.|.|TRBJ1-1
TGTGCCAGCAGCGTAATCCCCGACCCCGGGGGCACTGAAGCTTTCTTT
CASSVIPDPGGTEAFF
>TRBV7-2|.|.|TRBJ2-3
TGTGCCAGCAGCTTAGAAGATGTGTCGAGAACGCAGTATTTT
CASSLEDVSRTQYF
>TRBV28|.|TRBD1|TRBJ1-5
TGTGCCAGCAGTTCAATTGGGACAGCTAATAATCAGCCCCAGCATTTT
CASSSIGTANNQPQHF
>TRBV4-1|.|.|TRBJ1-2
TGCGCCAGCAGCGCCCAGGGATCTAACTATGGCTACACCTTC
CASSAQGSNYGYTF
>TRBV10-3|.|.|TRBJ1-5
TGTGCCATCAGTCCGACAAATCAGCCCCAGCATTTT
CAISPTNQPQHF
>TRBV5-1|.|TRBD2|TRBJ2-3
TGCGCCAGCAGCTTGTTAGCGGGAGCGTCAGATACGCAGTATTTT
CASSLLAGASDTQYF
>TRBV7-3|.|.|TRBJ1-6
TGTGCCAGCAGTCTCGGAGGTTCACCCCTCCACTTT
CASSLGGSPLHF
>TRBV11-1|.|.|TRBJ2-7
TGTGCCAGCAAAATAGGGGGTCGTACCGCCGAGCAGTACTTC
CASKIGGRTAEQYF
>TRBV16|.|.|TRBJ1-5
TGTGCCAGCAGCCAATCCTCCTGGGCATTTCAGCCCCAGCATTTT
CASSQSSWAFQPQHF
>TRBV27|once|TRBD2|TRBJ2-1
TGTGCCAGCAGTCCCGGGACTAGCCTTTACAATGAGCAGTTCTTC
CASSPGTSLYNEQFF
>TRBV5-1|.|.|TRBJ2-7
TGCGCCAGCAGCGGAACAGGGTTAGGGGCTGTCGAGCAGTACTTC
CASSGTGLGAVEQYF
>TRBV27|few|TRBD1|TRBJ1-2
TGTGCCAGCAGTTTGACAGGGACTTATGGCTACACCTTC
CASSLTGTYGYTF
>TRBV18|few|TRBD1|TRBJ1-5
TGTGCCAGCTCACGGACAGGACAGGGGGGTCAGCCCCAGCATTTT
CASSRTGQGGQPQHF
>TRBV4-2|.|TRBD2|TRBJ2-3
TGTGCCAGCAGCCAAAGGACTAGACTGCCCTCTTCCCTACGCACAGATACGCAGTATTTT
CASSQRTRLPSSLRTDTQYF
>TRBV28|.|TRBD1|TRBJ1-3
TGTGCCAGCAGTCTATATAGACAGGGGGTATATGGAAACACCATATATTTT
CASSLYRQGVYGNTIYF
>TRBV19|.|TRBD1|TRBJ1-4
TGTGCCAGTAGAAACTCCGGGACAGGGACTGAAAAACTGTTTTTT
CASRNSGTGTEKLFF
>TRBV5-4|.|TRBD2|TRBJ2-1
TGTGCCAGCAGCTTGGTCGGGACTAGCGGGAGGGCGTACAATGAGCAGTTCTTC
CASSLVGTSGRAYNEQFF
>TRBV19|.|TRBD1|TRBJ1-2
TGTGCCAGTAGTCTGGACAGGGGTTACTATGGCTACACCTTC
CASSLDRGYYGYTF
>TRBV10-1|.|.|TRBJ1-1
TGCGCCAGCAGTGATACGGTGAACACTGAAGCTTTCTTT
CASSDTVNTEAFF
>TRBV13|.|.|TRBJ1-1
TGTGCCAGCAGCTTTCAGGGAAACACTGAAGCTTTCTTT
CASSFQGNTEAFF
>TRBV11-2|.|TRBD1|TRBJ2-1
TGTGCCAGTCGGGGGACAGGTAATGAGAATGAGCAGTTCTTC
CASRGTGNENEQFF
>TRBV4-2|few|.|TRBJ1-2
TGTGCCAGCAGCCAAGAGATTGAGCTTAACTATGGCTACACCTTC
CASSQEIELNYGYTF
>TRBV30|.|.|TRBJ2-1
TGTGCCTGGAGTGTACTTTGGGCGGGGAGCTCCTACAATGAGCAGTTCTTC
CAWSVLWAGSSYNEQFF
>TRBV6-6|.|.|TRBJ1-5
TGTGCCAGCAGACTCAGGGGCCAGCATAGCAATCAGCCCCAGCATTTT
CASRLRGQHSNQPQHF
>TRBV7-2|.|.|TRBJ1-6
TGTGCCAGCAGCTTAGTCCTCAATTCACCCCTCCACTTT
CASSLVLNSPLHF
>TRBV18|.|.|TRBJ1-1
TGTGCCAGCTCACCACCGGCGGGCACTGAAGCTTTCTTT
CASSPPAGTEAFF
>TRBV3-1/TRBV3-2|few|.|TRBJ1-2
TGTGCCAGCAGCGCGGGTTCTGATCGGGTCTACACCTTC
CASSAGSDRVYTF
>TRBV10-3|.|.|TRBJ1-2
TGTGCCATCAGCGAACAGGGATTGGGTTACACCTTC
CAISEQGLGYTF
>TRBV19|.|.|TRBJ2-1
TGTGCCAGTAGTAGAGCCTGGAGCCTGAGCTCCTACAATGAGCAGTTCTTC
CASSRAWSLSSYNEQFF
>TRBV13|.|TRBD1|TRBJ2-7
TGTGCCAGCAGCTTCCCAGGGGGCGGTCCCCGTGAGCAGTACTTC
CASSFPGGGPREQYF